These T cell receptor beta chains were read from a single sample in a study of siplizumab effects on memory and regulatory T cells. TCRdb keeps only in-frame clones here, not all; method: immunoSEQ multiplex PCR. The sample carries over 60,000 clones, about 89% recorded once. Sequenced material: CD8+ T cells sorted from blood. The receptors originated from a human donor in good health. Both conserved end residues are part of each CDR3. Fields, in order: J gene, V gene, clone size, D gene, CDR3 DNA, CDR3 protein. D genes are given only for firm matches. Only some rows state a clone size, as once, few, many or a class for expanded clones.

TRBJ2-5	TRBV4-1	NA	NA	TGCGCCAGCAGCCAAGTGGGGGGCGGCGTGACCCAGTACTTC	CASSQVGGGVTQYF
TRBJ2-7	TRBV6-5	once	TRBD2	TGTGCCAGCAGTTACTCGGCGGGAGTGCCCTACGAGCAGTACTTC	CASSYSAGVPYEQYF
TRBJ2-7	TRBV19	NA	TRBD2	TGTGCCAGTAGTACCGGGACTAGCCACGAGCAGTACTTC	CASSTGTSHEQYF
TRBJ2-7	TRBV9	NA	NA	TGTGCCAGCAGCTATGGACTTGTCTGGGACGAGCAGTACTTC	CASSYGLVWDEQYF
TRBJ1-1	TRBV7-9	NA	NA	TGTGCCAGCAGCTTAGTTACGGGGGCGGACACTGAAGCTTTCTTT	CASSLVTGADTEAFF
TRBJ2-7	TRBV5-4	NA	NA	TGTGCCAGCAGCGCCTCCGGGACCGTACTCCTGGAGCAGTACTTC	CASSASGTVLLEQYF
TRBJ2-7	TRBV5-1	NA	NA	TGCGCCAGCAGCGAAAAGCCGGGGCCTGTCTACGAGCAGTACTTC	CASSEKPGPVYEQYF
TRBJ1-2	TRBV14	NA	NA	TGTGCCAGCAGCCAAGACGCGGGGGAAGGGGGCTACACCTTC	CASSQDAGEGGYTF
TRBJ2-7	TRBV6-5	once	NA	TGTGCCAGCTACGACGGATACTACGAGCAGTACTTC	CASYDGYYEQYF
TRBJ2-7	TRBV29-1	NA	TRBD2	TGCAGCGTTGAAGGTACAAGCGGGAGTAATTTCGAGCAGTACTTC	CSVEGTSGSNFEQYF
TRBJ2-1	TRBV11-2	NA	TRBD2	TGTGCCAGCAGCTGGGCGGGAGCGGACAATGAGCAGTTCTTC	CASSWAGADNEQFF
TRBJ2-4	TRBV6-6	NA	NA	TGTGCCAGCAGTCCATCCTTTATTCAGTACTTC	CASSPSFIQYF
TRBJ1-5	TRBV6-1	NA	NA	TGTGCCATCAGTGCCTCTTTTCTCGGTAGCAATCAGCCCCAGCATTTT	CAISASFLGSNQPQHF
TRBJ1-6	TRBV6-5	NA	NA	TGTGCCAGCAGCCCCCCGGGACGATCGTCACCCCTCCACTTT	CASSPPGRSSPLHF
TRBJ2-7	TRBV30	NA	NA	TGTGCCTGGAAAACTGGCCAAGACCTCCTCAGCCCCCACGAGCAGTACTTC	CAWKTGQDLLSPHEQYF
TRBJ2-7	TRBV6-6	NA	NA	TGTGCCAGCAGTTACTCGAGCCCCTACGAGCAGTACTTC	CASSYSSPYEQYF
TRBJ2-3	TRBV19	NA	TRBD2	TGTGCCAGTAGTATTAGCGGGGGATCAGATACGCAGTATTTT	CASSISGGSDTQYF